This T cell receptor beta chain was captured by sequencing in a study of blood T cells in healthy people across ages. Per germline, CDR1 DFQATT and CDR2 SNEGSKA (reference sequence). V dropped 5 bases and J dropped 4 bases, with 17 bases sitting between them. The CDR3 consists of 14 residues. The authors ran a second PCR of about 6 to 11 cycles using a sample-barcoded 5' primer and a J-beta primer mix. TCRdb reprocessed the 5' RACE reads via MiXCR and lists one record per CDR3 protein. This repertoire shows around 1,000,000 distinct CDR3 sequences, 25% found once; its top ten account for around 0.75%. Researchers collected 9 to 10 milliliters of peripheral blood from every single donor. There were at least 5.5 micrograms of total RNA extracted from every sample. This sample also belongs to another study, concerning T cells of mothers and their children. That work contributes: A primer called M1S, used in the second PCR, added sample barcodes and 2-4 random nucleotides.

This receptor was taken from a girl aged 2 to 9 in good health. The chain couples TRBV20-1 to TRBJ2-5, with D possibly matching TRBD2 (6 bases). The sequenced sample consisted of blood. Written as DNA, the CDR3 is TGCAGTGCTTCTATCCCCGAGGGAGGAGAGACCCAGTACTTC. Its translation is CSASIPEGGETQYF.